These 10 T cell receptor beta chains came from one sample sequenced in a study of T cells in Graves' hyperthyroidism and ophthalmopathy (dated by TCRdb to about 2019). The method was multiplex PCR. Sequenced using an Illumina HiSeq 2000. Amplification of TCR beta CDR3 regions was carried out from RNA transcripts. A first-round RT-PCR of the TCR CDR3 used the HTBI primer set with the Qiagen OneStep RT-PCR kit. TCRdb's own reprocessing of the public reads used fastp at Q25 and MiXCR and kept productive beta chains. Rows are unified per CDR3 protein, each entry keeping the most common DNA and genes. Present in this sample are 400,000 or so distinct CDR3 sequences, around 15% of which were seen just once. The ten largest clones take up under 25% of the sample. The sample taken for sequencing was blood. The receptors stem from an older woman with Graves' ophthalmopathy.

In its sample, this clonotype was seen a few times. The genes are TRBV19 and TRBJ2-4, with 10 bases fitting TRBD2. Germline CDR1 LNHDA, CDR2 SQIVND (reference sequence). The CDR3 contains 12 residues. The V segment lost 9 bases and the J segment 8 bases; nucleotides outside the gene matches: 4. Here the CDR3 DNA reads TGTGCCAGCAGCGGGAGGGTTGACATTCAGTACTTC. Translating gives CASSGRVDIQYF.

Many counts were recorded for this clonotype. The chain employs TRBV5-1 and TRBJ2-2; D gene ambiguous. The germline V gene has CDR1 SGHRS and CDR2 YFSETQ. The CDR3 extends over 14 amino acids. V was clipped by 3 bases and J by 5 bases, with 11 bases between them. The CDR3, as DNA: TGCGCCAGCAGCTCCCTGAGTGGTACCGGGGAGCTGTTTTTT. It encodes CASSSLSGTGELFF.

In its sample, this clonotype was seen many times. This chain links TRBV2 with TRBJ2-6, with D uncertain. Germline values: CDR1 SNHLY, CDR2 FYNNEI. Trimming left V 0 bases short and J 5 bases short, with 11 bases between. This CDR3 has 16 residues. The CDR3 loop reads CASSEAVRYRANVLTF. For the CDR3, the DNA is TGTGCCAGCAGTGAAGCGGTACGGTATCGGGCCAACGTCCTGACTTTC.

This clonotype has just a few counts. Given a much more abundant clone one base away, this may be a read error. A read error is likely, as this CDR3 ends without the conserved phenylalanine or tryptophan. This chain links TRBV20-1 with TRBJ2-7; TRBD2 aligns across 12 bases. The germline V gene encodes CDR1 DFQATT and CDR2 SNEGSKA (reference sequence). With 1 base clipped from V and 3 bases from J, the junction kept 4 bases outside the gene matches. This CDR3 has 15 residues. The CDR3 DNA is TGCAGTGCTAGAGGGAAACTAGCGGGAGGCTACGAGCAGTACCTC. Encoded protein: CSARGKLAGGYEQYL.

The chain carries TRBV5-1 and TRBJ2-5, with 8 bases identical to TRBD2. V lost 2 bases and J lost 5; bases outside the gene matches: 8. This CDR3 is 15 amino acids long. Germline lookup yields CDR1 SGHRS and CDR2 YFSETQ. The CDR3, as DNA: TGCGCCAGCAGCTTTGCCCCGGGACTAGGGGAGACCCAGTACTTC. Translating it yields CASSFAPGLGETQYF.

There are many counts of this clonotype. The CDR3 DNA follows: TGCAGTGCTAGAGATCCCGCCGTCAGGTCGGAAAAACTGTTTTTT. Translated: CSARDPAVRSEKLFF. The rearrangement links TRBV20-1 to TRBJ1-4, with D unresolved. With 0 bases removed from V and 8 bases from J, the gap between germline ends came to 16 bases. The CDR3 length is 15 residues. From germline, CDR1 is DFQATT and CDR2 SNEGSKA (reference sequence).

This chain uses TRBV20-1 with TRBJ2-5, with a tentative D call TRBD2 (5 bases). There are 15 residues in the CDR3. V lost 0 bases to trimming and J lost 2 bases, with 13 bases between them. Germline CDR1 DFQATT, CDR2 SNEGSKA (reference sequence). CDR3 nucleotide sequence: TGCAGTGCTAGAGATGGTACGGACTCACAAGAGACCCAGTACTTC. This sequence encodes CSARDGTDSQETQYF.

In its sample, this clonotype was seen many times. The chain uses TRBV3-1 and TRBJ2-3; TRBD2 matches at 9 bases. Germline-derived CDR1 and CDR2 are LGHDT and YNNKEL (reference sequence). The CDR3 spans 16 residues. V dropped 2 bases and J dropped 3; count of bases not matched to a gene: 6. The DNA for the CDR3 is TGTGCCAGCAGCCAACGGGGGGCGGGAGGGACAGATACGCAGTATTTT. Its protein is CASSQRGAGGTDTQYF.

This rearrangement joins TRBV13 to TRBJ1-1; the D gene is possibly TRBD1 (6 bases). This CDR3 is built from 13 residues. Trimming left V 5 bases short and J 3 bases short, with 10 bases between. Germline V gives CDR1 PRHDT, CDR2 FYEKMQ (reference sequence). CDR3 loop: CASSKGGDTEAFF. In DNA form, the CDR3 reads TGTGCCAGCAGCAAGGGGGGGGACACTGAAGCTTTCTTT. Supplemented by reference TRBV13 and TRBJ1-1, the full variable domain reads AAGVIQSPRHLIKEKRETATLKCYPIPRHDTVYWYQQGPGQDPQFLISFYEKMQSDKGSIPDRFSAQQFSDYHSELNMSSLELGDSALYFCASSKGGDTEAFFGQGTRLTVV.

This clonotype was counted between two and nine times. The chain uses TRBV28 and TRBJ2-7; 10 bases align to TRBD2. This CDR3 is 16 amino acids long. The germline CDR1 and CDR2 sequences are MDHEN and SYDVKM. The V and J ends lost 9 bases and 3 bases, in that order; junction bases with no gene match: 14. The CDR3 nucleotides read TGTGCCAGTTCTCAACCGAAGCGGGAGGGAATCTACGAGCAGTACTTC. This translates into CASSQPKREGIYEQYF.